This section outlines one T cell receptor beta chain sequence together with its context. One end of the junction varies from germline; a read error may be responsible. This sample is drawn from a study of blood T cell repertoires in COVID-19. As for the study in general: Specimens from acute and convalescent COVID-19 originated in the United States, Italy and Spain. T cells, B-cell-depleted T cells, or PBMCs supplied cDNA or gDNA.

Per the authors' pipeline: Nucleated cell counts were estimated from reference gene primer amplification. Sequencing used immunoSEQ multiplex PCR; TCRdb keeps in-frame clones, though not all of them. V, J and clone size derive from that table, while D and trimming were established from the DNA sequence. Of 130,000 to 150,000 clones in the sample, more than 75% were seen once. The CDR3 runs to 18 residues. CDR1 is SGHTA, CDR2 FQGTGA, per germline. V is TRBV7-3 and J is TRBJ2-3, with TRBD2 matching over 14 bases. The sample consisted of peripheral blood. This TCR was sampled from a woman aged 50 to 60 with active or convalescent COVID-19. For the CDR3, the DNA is TGTGCCAGCAGGTTAAGGGGGACTAGCGGGAGTAATTTGGATACGCAGTATTTT. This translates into CASRLRGTSGSNLDTQYF. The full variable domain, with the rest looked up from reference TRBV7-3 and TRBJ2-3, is GAGVSQTPSNKVTEKGKYVELRCDPISGHTALYWYRQSLGQGPEFLIYFQGTGAADDSGLPNDRFFAVRPEGSVSTLKIQRTERGDSAVYLCASRLRGTSGSNLDTQYFGPGTRLTVL.